This T cell receptor beta chain was obtained from a study of T cell changes during pregnancy in multiple sclerosis. The CDR3 runs 12 residues. V was cut by 3 bases and J by 5 bases, with 10 bases left in between. CDR1 is GTSNPN, CDR2 SVGIG, per germline (reference sequence). The data were produced by immunoSEQ multiplex PCR, yet TCRdb's version contains in-frame clones alone and is incomplete. There are about 100,000 clones in the sample; approximately 94% occur only once, and about 0.9% lies in the top ten. The sequence was collected from a female donor with multiple sclerosis, enrolled in a pregnancy study. V usage is TRBV30 and J usage is TRBJ1-2; D possibly corresponds to TRBD1 (6 bases). Source: peripheral blood, taken before pregnancy. The CDR3 here is CAWRVTGYGYTF. CDR3 sequence (DNA): TGTGCCTGGAGGGTAACAGGGTATGGCTACACCTTC.